This T cell receptor beta chain was identified in a study of fetal regulatory T cell absence and autoimmunity. Study information: The IPEX patients lacked clinical diabetes but had exocrine pancreas autoimmunity.

Germline V lookup: CDR1 SGDLS, CDR2 YYNGEE. V shed 6 bases and J shed 2 bases, with 2 bases lying between them. There are 10 residues in the CDR3. The assay was run at survey level. Assay used: immunoSEQ multiplex PCR; TCRdb lists only in-frame clones, some missing. The table includes 85,000 to 100,000 clones, about 78% detected once. This clone was observed once. No antigen is known for it. Study conclusions and caveats: Pancreas and cord blood did not differ much in TRB family usage. In IPEX, the enrichment was taken to support antigen-driven autoimmunity before birth.

The chain combines TRBV9 with TRBJ1-2; no clear D gene. Material: pancreas tissue. The clonotype originates from a male donor with IPEX syndrome. DNA of the CDR3: TGTGCCAGCAAGAACTATGGCTACACCTTC. Translating gives CASKNYGYTF.